This passage covers 5 T cell receptor beta chains from one sample sequenced in a study of blood T cell repertoires in COVID-19. Generated by immunoSEQ multiplex PCR, the TCRdb table keeps only in-frame clones and is missing some. Here the sample spans roughly 120,000 clones, less than 85% being singletons. Sequenced material: peripheral blood. Receptors were obtained from a man aged 50-59 years with acute or convalescent COVID-19.

This clone was detected only once. The gene calls are TRBV7-2 and TRBJ2-3; 8 positions agree with TRBD2. Trimming removed 1 base from V and 0 bases from J; junction bases left unmatched: 3. CDR1 SGHTA and CDR2 FQGNSA come from the germline V gene. This CDR3 region has 16 residues. The CDR3 nucleotides read TGTGCCAGCAGCTTAGGGCGGGGGGCTAGCACAGATACGCAGTATTTT. Protein product: CASSLGRGASTDTQYF. Looking up the rest from reference TRBV7-2 and TRBJ2-3 gives the full variable domain: GAGVSQSPSNKVTEKGKDVELRCDPISGHTALYWYRQSLGQGLEFLIYFQGNSAPDKSGLPSDRFSAERTGGSVSTLTIQRTQQEDSAVYLCASSLGRGASTDTQYFGPGTRLTVL.

This clone was detected only once. The chain uses TRBV3-1 (or the pseudogene TRBV3-2) and TRBJ2-1; maybe TRBD2 (6 bases). V was pared by 1 base and J by 5 bases, with 12 bases between. Germline lookup yields CDR1 LGHDT and CDR2 YNNKEL (reference sequence). CDR3 size: 15 residues. CDR3 nucleotides: TGTGCCAGCAGCCAAGGTGGGACTCGACACAATGAGCAGTTCTTC. It translates to CASSQGGTRHNEQFF.

This clone was counted only a few times. This chain uses TRBV7-6 with TRBJ2-5; 15 bases are a match to TRBD2. This CDR3 is 18 amino acids long. Trimming took 6 bases from V and 2 from J; bases not matched to a gene: 10. Germline V gene sequence: CDR1 SGHVS, CDR2 FNYEAQ. CDR3 sequence reads: CASRRGLAGGPGQETQYF. The CDR3 DNA is TGTGCCAGCAGAAGAGGACTAGCGGGAGGGCCGGGGCAAGAGACCCAGTACTTC.

Concerning this clone itself: The identical CDR3 is also encoded by other nucleotide sequences in the sample. The genes are TRBV18 and TRBJ2-7; perhaps TRBD2 as D (6 bases). V was trimmed by 6 bases and J by 5 bases, leaving 11 bases between them. The germline V gene has CDR1 KGHSH and CDR2 LQKENI. The CDR3 spans 12 residues. In DNA, the CDR3 is TGTGCCAGCTCCCCCGGCGGGGACGAGCAGTACTTC. Protein product: CASSPGGDEQYF.

The V and J genes are TRBV5-4 and TRBJ2-5; TRBD1 matches at 9 bases. The CDR3 extends over 15 amino acids. Germline trimming cut 4 bases from V and 4 bases from J; bases unmatched to any gene: 8. The germline V gene has CDR1 SGHNT and CDR2 YYREEE (reference sequence). The CDR3 here is CASSLTGTGLETQYF. Written as DNA, the CDR3 is TGTGCCAGCAGCCTAACCGGGACAGGGCTAGAGACCCAGTACTTC.